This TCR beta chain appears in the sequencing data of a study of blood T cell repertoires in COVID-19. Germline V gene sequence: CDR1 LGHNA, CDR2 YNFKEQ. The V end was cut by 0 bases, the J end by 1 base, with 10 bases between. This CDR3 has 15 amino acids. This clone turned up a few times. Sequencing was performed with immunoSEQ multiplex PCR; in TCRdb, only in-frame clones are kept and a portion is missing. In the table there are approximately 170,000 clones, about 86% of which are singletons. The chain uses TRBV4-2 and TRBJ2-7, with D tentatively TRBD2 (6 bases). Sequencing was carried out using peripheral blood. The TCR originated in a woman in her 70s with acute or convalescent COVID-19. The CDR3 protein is CASSQEVGGSYEQYF. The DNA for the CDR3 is TGTGCCAGCAGCCAAGAGGTGGGGGGATCCTACGAGCAGTACTTC.